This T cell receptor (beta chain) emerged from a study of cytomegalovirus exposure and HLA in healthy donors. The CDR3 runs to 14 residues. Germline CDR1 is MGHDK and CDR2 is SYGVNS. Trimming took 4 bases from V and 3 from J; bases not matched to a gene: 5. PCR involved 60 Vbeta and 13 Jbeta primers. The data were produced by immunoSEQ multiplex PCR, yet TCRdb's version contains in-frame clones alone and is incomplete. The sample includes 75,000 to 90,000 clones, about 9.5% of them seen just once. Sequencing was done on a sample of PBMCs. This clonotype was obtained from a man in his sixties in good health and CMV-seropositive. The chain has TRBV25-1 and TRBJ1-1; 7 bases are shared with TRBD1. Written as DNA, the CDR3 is TGTGCCAGCAGTGGGGACAGCTCATACACTGAAGCTTTCTTT. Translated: CASSGDSSYTEAFF.